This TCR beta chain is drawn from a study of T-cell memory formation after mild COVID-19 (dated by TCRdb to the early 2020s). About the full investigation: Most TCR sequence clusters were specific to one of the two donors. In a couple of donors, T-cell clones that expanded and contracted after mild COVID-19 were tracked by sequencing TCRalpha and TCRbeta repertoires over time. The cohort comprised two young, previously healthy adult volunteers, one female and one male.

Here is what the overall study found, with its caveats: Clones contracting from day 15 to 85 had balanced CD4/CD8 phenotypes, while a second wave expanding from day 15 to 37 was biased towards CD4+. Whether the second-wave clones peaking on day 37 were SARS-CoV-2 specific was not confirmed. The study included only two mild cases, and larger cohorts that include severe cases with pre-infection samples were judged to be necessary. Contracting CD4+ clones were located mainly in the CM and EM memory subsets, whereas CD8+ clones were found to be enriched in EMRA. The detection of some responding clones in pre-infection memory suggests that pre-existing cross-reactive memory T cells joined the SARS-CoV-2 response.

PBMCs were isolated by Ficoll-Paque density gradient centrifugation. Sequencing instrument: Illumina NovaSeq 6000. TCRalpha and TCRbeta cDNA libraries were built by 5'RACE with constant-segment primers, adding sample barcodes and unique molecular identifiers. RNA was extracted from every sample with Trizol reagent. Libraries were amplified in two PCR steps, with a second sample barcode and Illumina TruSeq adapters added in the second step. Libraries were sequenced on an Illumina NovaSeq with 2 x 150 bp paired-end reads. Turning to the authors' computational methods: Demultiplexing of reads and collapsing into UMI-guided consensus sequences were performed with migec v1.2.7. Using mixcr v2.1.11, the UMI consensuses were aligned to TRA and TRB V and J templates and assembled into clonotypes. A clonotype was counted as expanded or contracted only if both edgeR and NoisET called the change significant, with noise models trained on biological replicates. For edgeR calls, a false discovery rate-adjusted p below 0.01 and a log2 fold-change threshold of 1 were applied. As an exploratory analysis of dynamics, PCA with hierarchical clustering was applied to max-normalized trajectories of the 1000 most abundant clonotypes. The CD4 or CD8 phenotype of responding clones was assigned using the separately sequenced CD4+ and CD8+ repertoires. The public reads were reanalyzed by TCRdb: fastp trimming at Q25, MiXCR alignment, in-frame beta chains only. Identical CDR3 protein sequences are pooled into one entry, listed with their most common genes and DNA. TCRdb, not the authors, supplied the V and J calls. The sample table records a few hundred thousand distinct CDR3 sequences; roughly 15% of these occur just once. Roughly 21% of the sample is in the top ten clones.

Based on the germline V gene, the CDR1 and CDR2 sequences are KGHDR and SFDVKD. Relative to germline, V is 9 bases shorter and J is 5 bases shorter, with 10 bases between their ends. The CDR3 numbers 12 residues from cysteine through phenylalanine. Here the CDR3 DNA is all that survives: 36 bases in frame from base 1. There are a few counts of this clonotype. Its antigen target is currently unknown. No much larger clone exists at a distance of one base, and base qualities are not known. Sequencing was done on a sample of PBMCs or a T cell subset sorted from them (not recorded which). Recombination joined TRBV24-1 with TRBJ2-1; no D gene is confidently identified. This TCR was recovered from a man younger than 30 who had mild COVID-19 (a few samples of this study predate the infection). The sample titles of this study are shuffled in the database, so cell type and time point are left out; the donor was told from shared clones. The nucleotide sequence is TGTGCCACCGATGGGCTCGACAATGAGCAGTTCTTC. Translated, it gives CATDGLDNEQFF.